The rows below give T cell receptor beta chains drawn from one sample of a study of cytomegalovirus exposure and HLA in healthy donors. Method: immunoSEQ multiplex PCR; TCRdb's copy keeps in-frame clones and lacks some. The sample yields hundreds of thousands of clones, around 80% seen once. Sequencing input: PBMCs. The receptors derive from a man aged 35 to 55 in good health and CMV-seropositive. Both conserved end residues are part of each CDR3. Each record gives: V gene, J gene, clone size, CDR3 length, D gene, CDR3 protein, CDR3 DNA. A D gene is named only where the DNA matches it firmly. Not all rows give a size; the values are once, few, many and, for expanded clones, a class.

v_gene: TRBV5-1
j_gene: TRBJ1-1
abundance: .
len: 14
d_gene: TRBD1
CDR3aa: CASRTTGGQTEAFF
CDR3nt: TGCGCCAGCAGGACTACAGGGGGCCAAACGGAAGCTTTCTTT

v_gene: TRBV9
j_gene: TRBJ2-3
abundance: few
len: 16
d_gene: TRBD2
CDR3aa: CASSDGTSPYTDTQYF
CDR3nt: TGTGCCAGCAGCGATGGGACTAGCCCCTACACAGATACGCAGTATTTT

v_gene: TRBV19
j_gene: TRBJ2-5
abundance: .
len: 12
d_gene: .
CDR3aa: CASSIRQETQYF
CDR3nt: TGTGCCAGTAGTATCCGTCAAGAGACCCAGTACTTC

v_gene: TRBV7-3
j_gene: TRBJ2-5
abundance: once
len: 15
d_gene: .
CDR3aa: CASSPTAAGQETQYF
CDR3nt: TGTGCCAGCAGCCCCACGGCCGCGGGGCAAGAGACCCAGTACTTC

v_gene: TRBV5-1
j_gene: TRBJ1-1
abundance: .
len: 13
d_gene: .
CDR3aa: CASSLAGDTEAFF
CDR3nt: TGCGCCAGCAGCTTGGCCGGGGACACTGAAGCTTTCTTT

v_gene: TRBV11-2
j_gene: TRBJ2-1
abundance: .
len: 13
d_gene: .
CDR3aa: CASSLGLPNEQFF
CDR3nt: TGTGCCAGCAGCCTGGGGCTACCCAATGAGCAGTTCTTC

v_gene: TRBV12-5
j_gene: TRBJ2-7
abundance: .
len: 14
d_gene: .
CDR3aa: CASGLLGPAYEQYF
CDR3nt: TGTGCTAGTGGTTTGCTAGGCCCGGCTTACGAGCAGTACTTC

v_gene: TRBV15
j_gene: TRBJ2-4
abundance: .
len: 13
d_gene: .
CDR3aa: CATSRTRGAGLGF
CDR3nt: TGTGCCACCAGCAGAACCCGGGGGGCCGGGCTAGGGTTC

v_gene: TRBV11-1
j_gene: TRBJ2-2
abundance: .
len: 15
d_gene: TRBD2
CDR3aa: CASKRPGLTTGELFF
CDR3nt: TGTGCCAGCAAGCGTCCGGGACTAACCACCGGGGAGCTGTTTTTT

v_gene: TRBV18
j_gene: TRBJ1-4
abundance: .
len: 13
d_gene: .
CDR3aa: CASSPRGGEKLFF
CDR3nt: TGTGCCAGCTCACCACGGGGGGGCGAAAAACTGTTTTTT

v_gene: TRBV7-6
j_gene: TRBJ2-7
abundance: .
len: 16
d_gene: TRBD2
CDR3aa: CASSSGGLAGVDEQYF
CDR3nt: TGTGCCAGCAGCTCCGGTGGACTAGCGGGAGTCGACGAGCAGTACTTC

v_gene: TRBV29-1
j_gene: TRBJ2-7
abundance: .
len: 12
d_gene: TRBD2
CDR3aa: CSVESGSYEQYF
CDR3nt: TGCAGCGTGGAGAGCGGGAGTTACGAGCAGTACTTC

v_gene: TRBV7-9
j_gene: TRBJ2-6
abundance: .
len: 13
d_gene: .
CDR3aa: CASGHSGANVLTF
CDR3nt: TGTGCCAGCGGACACTCTGGGGCCAACGTCCTGACTTTC

v_gene: TRBV9
j_gene: TRBJ2-7
abundance: .
len: 14
d_gene: .
CDR3aa: CASSAGSNSYEQYF
CDR3nt: TGTGCCAGCAGCGCCGGGTCCAACTCCTACGAGCAGTACTTC

v_gene: TRBV7-9
j_gene: TRBJ2-7
abundance: .
len: 15
d_gene: .
CDR3aa: CASGGGAPEAYEQYF
CDR3nt: TGTGCCAGCGGGGGGGGCGCCCCCGAGGCCTACGAGCAGTACTTC

v_gene: TRBV6-4
j_gene: TRBJ2-2
abundance: few
len: 14
d_gene: .
CDR3aa: CASSDSTNTGELFF
CDR3nt: TGTGCCAGCAGTGACTCGACTAACACCGGGGAGCTGTTTTTT

v_gene: TRBV18
j_gene: TRBJ2-5
abundance: .
len: 13
d_gene: TRBD2
CDR3aa: CASSPGLEGTQYF
CDR3nt: TGTGCCAGCTCACCGGGACTAGAGGGGACCCAGTACTTC

v_gene: TRBV18
j_gene: TRBJ1-5
abundance: .
len: 15
d_gene: TRBD1
CDR3aa: CASSPDRGGNQPQHF
CDR3nt: TGTGCCAGCTCACCAGACAGGGGAGGAAATCAGCCCCAGCATTTT

v_gene: TRBV27
j_gene: TRBJ1-6
abundance: .
len: 15
d_gene: TRBD1
CDR3aa: CASNTGGQYNSPLHF
CDR3nt: TGTGCCAGCAACACAGGGGGACAATATAATTCACCCCTCCACTTT

v_gene: TRBV27
j_gene: TRBJ2-3
abundance: .
len: 14
d_gene: .
CDR3aa: CASSLGGGTDTQYF
CDR3nt: TGTGCCAGCAGTTTGGGCGGGGGCACAGATACGCAGTATTTT

v_gene: TRBV5-6
j_gene: TRBJ2-7
abundance: few
len: 13
d_gene: TRBD1
CDR3aa: CASSAPAGTGYYF
CDR3nt: TGTGCCAGCAGCGCACCCGCCGGGACAGGCTACTACTTC

v_gene: TRBV2
j_gene: TRBJ2-3
abundance: .
len: 16
d_gene: TRBD2
CDR3aa: CASSPLAGGGTDTQYF
CDR3nt: TGTGCCAGCAGTCCTTTAGCGGGAGGAGGCACAGATACGCAGTATTTT